Sequencing of this TCR beta chain was carried out in a study of cytomegalovirus exposure and HLA in healthy donors. The PCR contained 60 Vbeta and 13 Jbeta primers. The repertoire was sequenced with immunoSEQ multiplex PCR; TCRdb's copy has only in-frame clones and lacks some. The sample records about 120,000 clones, around 83% being singletons. The V end was cut by 8 bases, the J end by 4 bases, with 7 bases between. Germline values: CDR1 MNHNS, CDR2 SASEGT. This CDR3 is 11 amino acids long. Points on this clone: Its specificity is not known.

Study observations and caveats: CMV serostatus was the sole immune exposure data available. Confirmation was obtained in vitro that a few CMV-associated chains are specific for CMV antigens.

Input material: PBMCs. The gene calls are TRBV6-1 and TRBJ2-3; the D gene is possibly TRBD1 (6 bases). The sequence derives from a human donor in good health. CDR3: CASRQADTQYF. In DNA, the CDR3 is TGTGCCAGCCGACAGGCAGATACGCAGTATTTT.